The source of this TCR beta chain is a study of cytomegalovirus exposure and HLA in healthy donors. The study's findings and limits: Fewer N-insertions (relative to the roughly 670-donor mean) were reportedly seen in an Asian-associated ancestry cluster in a later analysis. Presence/absence analyses supposed approximately even sequencing depth among donors.

A multiplex PCR was run with 60 Vbeta primers and 13 Jbeta primers. Profiling relied on immunoSEQ multiplex PCR, and the TCRdb table lists in-frame clones only, not all of them. The repertoire holds 80,000 to 95,000 clones, 79% seen once, with around 15% in the top ten. Note on this clone: Its antigen remains unknown.

The TCR comes from a woman aged 40 to 50 in good health and CMV-seropositive. Sequencing was performed on PBMCs.

This CDR3 is CASSADTGELFF. The DNA for the CDR3 is TGTGCCAGCAGCGCAGACACCGGGGAGCTGTTTTTT. The rearrangement joins TRBV7-2 to TRBJ2-2; D unresolved. Trimming left V 5 bases short and J 3 bases short, with 4 bases between. CDR1 is SGHTA and CDR2 is FQGNSA in the germline V gene. The CDR3 is 12 amino acids.